This is a list of T cell receptor beta chains from one sample in a study of blood T cell repertoires in COVID-19. The protocol was immunoSEQ multiplex PCR, while the TCRdb copy is restricted to in-frame clones and leaves out a portion. Of some 130,000 clones listed, around 80% were seen once; the top ten hold under 2.5%. Input material: peripheral blood. These receptors originate from a man between 65 and 85 years old with acute or convalescent COVID-19. CDR3s include the opening cysteine and the closing phenylalanine or tryptophan. Each record gives: D gene, clone size, CDR3 length, J gene, V gene, CDR3 DNA, CDR3 protein. D genes are given only for firm matches. Not all rows give a size; the values are once, few, many and, for expanded clones, a class.

D gene: TRBD1
clone size: NA
CDR3 length: 13
J gene: TRBJ2-2
V gene: TRBV7-9
CDR3 DNA: TGTGCCAGCAGCAACAGGGGGGCCGGGGAGCTGTTTTTT
CDR3 protein: CASSNRGAGELFF

D gene: NA
clone size: NA
CDR3 length: 15
J gene: TRBJ1-1
V gene: TRBV7-9
CDR3 DNA: TGTGCCAGCAGCTTATCACAGATGATGAACACTGAAGCTTTCTTT
CDR3 protein: CASSLSQMMNTEAFF

D gene: NA
clone size: NA
CDR3 length: 14
J gene: TRBJ2-7
V gene: TRBV6-1
CDR3 DNA: TGTGCCAGCAGTGAAGGGCGGGGGCGCTCCGAGCAGTACTTC
CDR3 protein: CASSEGRGRSEQYF

D gene: TRBD1
clone size: NA
CDR3 length: 13
J gene: TRBJ1-6
V gene: TRBV6-5
CDR3 DNA: TGTGCCAGCCTCCGGGACAGAAATTCACCCCTCCACTTT
CDR3 protein: CASLRDRNSPLHF

D gene: NA
clone size: NA
CDR3 length: 14
J gene: TRBJ1-1
V gene: TRBV6-5
CDR3 DNA: TGTGCCACCAGCCCCGGGAGTATGAACACTGAAGCTTTCTTT
CDR3 protein: CATSPGSMNTEAFF

D gene: NA
clone size: few
CDR3 length: 12
J gene: TRBJ2-7
V gene: TRBV28
CDR3 DNA: TGTGCCAGCAGTTTAGTCGGGGACGAGCAGTACTTC
CDR3 protein: CASSLVGDEQYF

D gene: TRBD2
clone size: NA
CDR3 length: 16
J gene: TRBJ2-3
V gene: TRBV6-4
CDR3 DNA: TGTGCCAGCAGTGACTCTTGGGGGGGGAACACAGATACGCAGTATTTT
CDR3 protein: CASSDSWGGNTDTQYF

D gene: TRBD1
clone size: NA
CDR3 length: 15
J gene: TRBJ1-2
V gene: TRBV2
CDR3 DNA: TGTGCCAGCAGTGCCAGGACAGGGGGCTTCTATGGCTACACCTTC
CDR3 protein: CASSARTGGFYGYTF

D gene: TRBD2
clone size: NA
CDR3 length: 17
J gene: TRBJ2-2
V gene: TRBV7-2
CDR3 DNA: TGTGCCAGCAGGGCGGGACTAGCGGGGGATTACACCGGGGAGCTGTTTTTT
CDR3 protein: CASRAGLAGDYTGELFF

D gene: NA
clone size: NA
CDR3 length: 13
J gene: TRBJ2-7
V gene: TRBV5-5
CDR3 DNA: TGTGCCAGCAGCTTTCCCGAGGGTGGCGAGCAGTACTTC
CDR3 protein: CASSFPEGGEQYF

D gene: TRBD1
clone size: NA
CDR3 length: 14
J gene: TRBJ2-3
V gene: TRBV4-1
CDR3 DNA: TGCGCCAGCAGCCAGGACAGGTCCACAGATACGCAGTATTTT
CDR3 protein: CASSQDRSTDTQYF

D gene: NA
clone size: NA
CDR3 length: 11
J gene: TRBJ1-2
V gene: TRBV20-1
CDR3 DNA: TGCAGTGCGACAGAAAACTATGGCTACACCTTC
CDR3 protein: CSATENYGYTF

D gene: TRBD1
clone size: few
CDR3 length: 11
J gene: TRBJ2-7
V gene: TRBV29-1
CDR3 DNA: TGCAGCGTTTGGACAGGCTACGAGCAGTACTTC
CDR3 protein: CSVWTGYEQYF

D gene: TRBD2
clone size: NA
CDR3 length: 16
J gene: TRBJ2-7
V gene: TRBV13
CDR3 DNA: TGTGCCAGCAGCCCCGGACTAGCGGGGGGGCCTAGCGAGCAGTACTTC
CDR3 protein: CASSPGLAGGPSEQYF

D gene: NA
clone size: NA
CDR3 length: 17
J gene: TRBJ2-7
V gene: TRBV11-2
CDR3 DNA: TGTGCCAGCAGCCGACAACGGTGTGGGCAGGGGGACTGCGAGCAGTACTTC
CDR3 protein: CASSRQRCGQGDCEQYF

D gene: TRBD1
clone size: NA
CDR3 length: 15
J gene: TRBJ2-2
V gene: TRBV10-3
CDR3 DNA: TGTGCCAGCCACAAAACAGGGGACCTCACCGGGGAGCTGTTTTTT
CDR3 protein: CASHKTGDLTGELFF

D gene: TRBD1
clone size: NA
CDR3 length: 16
J gene: TRBJ2-3
V gene: TRBV18
CDR3 DNA: TGTGCCAGCTCACCACGGACAGGATTCCTCACAGATACGCAGTATTTT
CDR3 protein: CASSPRTGFLTDTQYF

D gene: NA
clone size: few
CDR3 length: 15
J gene: TRBJ2-1
V gene: TRBV7-9
CDR3 DNA: TGTGCCAGCAGTCTACAGGTTCTGACCCACAATGAGCAGTTCTTC
CDR3 protein: CASSLQVLTHNEQFF

D gene: NA
clone size: NA
CDR3 length: 12
J gene: TRBJ2-5
V gene: TRBV6-5
CDR3 DNA: TGTGCCAGCAAGCTAGCCCAGGAGACCCAGTACTTC
CDR3 protein: CASKLAQETQYF

D gene: TRBD1
clone size: NA
CDR3 length: 14
J gene: TRBJ1-1
V gene: TRBV18
CDR3 DNA: TGTGCCAGCTCACCACGGACAGGGAACACTGAAGCTTTCTTT
CDR3 protein: CASSPRTGNTEAFF

D gene: NA
clone size: NA
CDR3 length: 14
J gene: TRBJ1-2
V gene: TRBV6-5
CDR3 DNA: TGTGCCAGCACTTACCGGGGGTCTAACTATGGCTACACCTTC
CDR3 protein: CASTYRGSNYGYTF

D gene: NA
clone size: NA
CDR3 length: 13
J gene: TRBJ1-1
V gene: TRBV18
CDR3 DNA: TGTGCCAGCTCACAACTAAAAGATAGCGAAGCTTTCTTT
CDR3 protein: CASSQLKDSEAFF

D gene: TRBD1
clone size: NA
CDR3 length: 13
J gene: TRBJ1-1
V gene: TRBV2
CDR3 DNA: TGTGCCACCCAAGAACAGGGGGTAACTGAAGCTTTCTTT
CDR3 protein: CATQEQGVTEAFF

D gene: TRBD2
clone size: NA
CDR3 length: 15
J gene: TRBJ2-1
V gene: TRBV7-2
CDR3 DNA: TGTGCCAGCAGCGCTAGCGTTCAGCGGGGCCATGAGCAGTTCTTC
CDR3 protein: CASSASVQRGHEQFF

D gene: TRBD1
clone size: NA
CDR3 length: 15
J gene: TRBJ2-2
V gene: TRBV19
CDR3 DNA: TGTGCCAGTAGTATCGGACAGGGGGCAACCGGGGAGCTGTTTTTT
CDR3 protein: CASSIGQGATGELFF

D gene: TRBD1
clone size: NA
CDR3 length: 15
J gene: TRBJ2-7
V gene: TRBV7-6
CDR3 DNA: TGTGCCAGCAGTCCAAACCCCAGGACAGGAGGTGAGCAGTACTTC
CDR3 protein: CASSPNPRTGGEQYF

D gene: TRBD1
clone size: NA
CDR3 length: 14
J gene: TRBJ2-1
V gene: TRBV18
CDR3 DNA: TGTGCCAGCTCACCTGGGACAGGTGTAACCCAGCAGTTCTTC
CDR3 protein: CASSPGTGVTQQFF

D gene: TRBD1
clone size: NA
CDR3 length: 16
J gene: TRBJ1-6
V gene: TRBV11-2
CDR3 DNA: TGTGCCAGCAGCTTCCGGGACAGGAGTTTTGGATCACCCCTCCACTTT
CDR3 protein: CASSFRDRSFGSPLHF

D gene: TRBD2
clone size: NA
CDR3 length: 15
J gene: TRBJ2-1
V gene: TRBV4-2
CDR3 DNA: TGTGCCAGCAGCCAAGGCGGGGGGGCGGTTGATGAGCAGTTCTTC
CDR3 protein: CASSQGGGAVDEQFF

D gene: TRBD1
clone size: few
CDR3 length: 16
J gene: TRBJ1-6
V gene: TRBV4-2
CDR3 DNA: TGTGCCAGCAGCCGGGACAGTGGTACCTATAATTCACCCCTCCACTTT
CDR3 protein: CASSRDSGTYNSPLHF

D gene: TRBD1
clone size: NA
CDR3 length: 15
J gene: TRBJ1-4
V gene: TRBV2
CDR3 DNA: TGTGCCAGCAGTCTCAATGCAGGGGGTAATGAAAAACTGTTTTTT
CDR3 protein: CASSLNAGGNEKLFF

D gene: TRBD1
clone size: NA
CDR3 length: 14
J gene: TRBJ1-4
V gene: TRBV9
CDR3 DNA: TGTGCCAGCAGCGCCGACAGGGGAGGGGAAAAACTGTTTTTT
CDR3 protein: CASSADRGGEKLFF

D gene: TRBD2
clone size: NA
CDR3 length: 17
J gene: TRBJ2-1
V gene: TRBV19
CDR3 DNA: TGTGCCAGTAGTCAAATAGCGGGGGTGGGCCCTTACAATGAGCAGTTCTTC
CDR3 protein: CASSQIAGVGPYNEQFF

D gene: TRBD2
clone size: NA
CDR3 length: 15
J gene: TRBJ2-5
V gene: TRBV3-1/TRBV3-2
CDR3 DNA: TGTGCCAGCAGCCCCGGGACTAGCGGGGGGGAGACCCAGTACTTC
CDR3 protein: CASSPGTSGGETQYF

D gene: TRBD2
clone size: NA
CDR3 length: 20
J gene: TRBJ2-6
V gene: TRBV27
CDR3 DNA: TGTGCCAGCAGCCTATTTGCCGGGGGGGCTTGGACCTCTGGGGCCAACGTCCTGACTTTC
CDR3 protein: CASSLFAGGAWTSGANVLTF

D gene: NA
clone size: few
CDR3 length: 11
J gene: TRBJ2-5
V gene: TRBV11-1
CDR3 DNA: TGTGCCAGCAGCAATACTCGGACCCAGTACTTC
CDR3 protein: CASSNTRTQYF

D gene: TRBD2
clone size: NA
CDR3 length: 17
J gene: TRBJ2-3
V gene: TRBV7-8
CDR3 DNA: TGTGCCAGCAGCTTCCTAGCGGGGGGGGGTCGGACAGATACGCAGTATTTT
CDR3 protein: CASSFLAGGGRTDTQYF

D gene: TRBD1
clone size: NA
CDR3 length: 15
J gene: TRBJ1-2
V gene: TRBV6-1
CDR3 DNA: TGTGCCAGCAGTGAACTGAGGGGGTCAGGGGGAGGCTACACCTTC
CDR3 protein: CASSELRGSGGGYTF

D gene: TRBD1
clone size: NA
CDR3 length: 14
J gene: TRBJ1-4
V gene: TRBV6-5
CDR3 DNA: TGTGCCAGCACCGCGACAGGGTTTAATGAAAAACTGTTTTTT
CDR3 protein: CASTATGFNEKLFF

D gene: TRBD1
clone size: NA
CDR3 length: 14
J gene: TRBJ1-6
V gene: TRBV3-1/TRBV3-2
CDR3 DNA: TGTGCCAGCAGCCGGGACAGCTCACGGTCACCCCTCCACTTT
CDR3 protein: CASSRDSSRSPLHF

D gene: TRBD1
clone size: once
CDR3 length: 16
J gene: TRBJ2-1
V gene: TRBV7-2
CDR3 DNA: TGTGCCAGCAGCCAACTTTGGGACAGCTCCTACAATGAGCAGTTCTTC
CDR3 protein: CASSQLWDSSYNEQFF

D gene: NA
clone size: NA
CDR3 length: 14
J gene: TRBJ2-7
V gene: TRBV4-2
CDR3 DNA: TGTGCCAGCACTCAGGGGCCAGACGAGTACGAGCAGTACTTC
CDR3 protein: CASTQGPDEYEQYF

D gene: NA
clone size: once
CDR3 length: 17
J gene: TRBJ2-7
V gene: TRBV5-8
CDR3 DNA: TGTGCCAGCAGCTTCGAATCCGGGGGGCCTTACTCCTACGAGCAGTACTTC
CDR3 protein: CASSFESGGPYSYEQYF

D gene: NA
clone size: few
CDR3 length: 11
J gene: TRBJ1-2
V gene: TRBV20-1
CDR3 DNA: TGCAGTGCTAGACCCTCTGAGGGCTACACCTTC
CDR3 protein: CSARPSEGYTF

D gene: NA
clone size: NA
CDR3 length: 16
J gene: TRBJ2-1
V gene: TRBV3-1/TRBV3-2
CDR3 DNA: TGTGCCAGCAGCCAAGATTTTACGGGGGAGTACAATGAGCAGTTCTTC
CDR3 protein: CASSQDFTGEYNEQFF

D gene: TRBD1
clone size: NA
CDR3 length: 15
J gene: TRBJ1-2
V gene: TRBV6-2/TRBV6-3
CDR3 DNA: TGTGCCAGCAGCCGTCCCGGGACAGGGGCTAATGGCTACACCTTC
CDR3 protein: CASSRPGTGANGYTF

D gene: NA
clone size: NA
CDR3 length: 15
J gene: TRBJ2-5
V gene: TRBV7-6
CDR3 DNA: TGTGCCAGCAGCCCCTCCACAGGGAGAGGAGAGACCCAGTACTTC
CDR3 protein: CASSPSTGRGETQYF

D gene: NA
clone size: NA
CDR3 length: 17
J gene: TRBJ2-7
V gene: TRBV5-1
CDR3 DNA: TGCGCCAGCAGCTCTTGGGCCGGGAAGCTGGGCACCTACGAGCAGTACTTC
CDR3 protein: CASSSWAGKLGTYEQYF

D gene: NA
clone size: NA
CDR3 length: 13
J gene: TRBJ2-7
V gene: TRBV6-5
CDR3 DNA: TGTGCCAGCAGTTATGATCGAGATTACGAGCAGTACTTC
CDR3 protein: CASSYDRDYEQYF